This is a list of T cell receptor beta chains from one sample in a study of blood T cell repertoires in COVID-19. Clones were read by immunoSEQ multiplex PCR, and TCRdb kept only the in-frame ones, dropping some. The repertoire has hundreds of thousands of clones, over 80% of them found once; the top ten carry roughly 1.3%. Sequenced sample: peripheral blood. The receptors were sampled from a woman in her 30s with COVID-19, enrolled during active disease. Each CDR3 is given with its conserved first and last residue. D genes are given only for firm matches. Clone size, where shown, is once, few, many, or a class for clones that have expanded.

CDR3nt,CDR3aa,j_gene,d_gene,abundance,v_gene
TGTGCCAGCAGCTTACTAGGAGGCAATGAGCAGTTCTTC,CASSLLGGNEQFF,TRBJ2-1,.,.,TRBV11-3
TGTGCCAGTAGTATGGAGGCCTGGAACACCGGGGAGCTGTTTTTT,CASSMEAWNTGELFF,TRBJ2-2,.,.,TRBV19
TGTGCCAGCAGCTCGTCGGGGACAGGGCGGTACGGCTACACCTTC,CASSSSGTGRYGYTF,TRBJ1-2,TRBD1,.,TRBV7-2
TGTGCCAGCAGCCAAGATCGCAGAGCACGGAGCCGGTATGGCTACACCTTC,CASSQDRRARSRYGYTF,TRBJ1-2,.,.,TRBV3-1/TRBV3-2
TGTGCCAGCAGCTCCCGCGGGCAGGCCCCATCCCACACCGGGGAGCTGTTTTTT,CASSSRGQAPSHTGELFF,TRBJ2-2,.,.,TRBV11-2
TGTGCCAGCAGTTATCACCGGGACAGGGGAAGTGACACCGGGGAGCTGTTTTTT,CASSYHRDRGSDTGELFF,TRBJ2-2,TRBD1,.,TRBV9
TGTGCCTGGAGTCCACCCCGACTAGCGGGGGGATACACAGATACGCAGTATTTT,CAWSPPRLAGGYTDTQYF,TRBJ2-3,TRBD2,.,TRBV30
TGTGCCAGCAGTTTCACGGGACAGGGATCCTCACCCCTCCACTTT,CASSFTGQGSSPLHF,TRBJ1-6,TRBD1,.,TRBV27
TGTGCCAGCAGCTTAGCGGAGGGACTGAGAAATACGCAGTATTTT,CASSLAEGLRNTQYF,TRBJ2-3,.,.,TRBV7-9
TGTGCCTGGAGTGTTTCTCAGGGTATTAGCTCTGGAAACACCATATATTTT,CAWSVSQGISSGNTIYF,TRBJ1-3,.,.,TRBV30
TGTGCCTGGAGGACTGGAGCCCTAAATGAAAAACTGTTTTTT,CAWRTGALNEKLFF,TRBJ1-4,.,.,TRBV30
TGTGCCAGCACCGACAGGGGAGGGTTCCCCTATAATTCACCCCTCCACTTT,CASTDRGGFPYNSPLHF,TRBJ1-6,TRBD1,once,TRBV27
TGCAGCGTCCCGGTAGGGGGTATCTATGGCTACACCTTC,CSVPVGGIYGYTF,TRBJ1-2,.,.,TRBV29-1
TGTGCCAGCAGCCCTGGGACACTTTCTGGAAACACCATATATTTT,CASSPGTLSGNTIYF,TRBJ1-3,.,once,TRBV3-1/TRBV3-2
TGTGCCAGCAGTAGGGACAGGGGAAAGGACGAGCAGTACTTC,CASSRDRGKDEQYF,TRBJ2-7,TRBD1,.,TRBV11-1
TGTGCCAGTCGCCCGACAGGGGGGAACACCGGGGAGCTGTTTTTT,CASRPTGGNTGELFF,TRBJ2-2,TRBD1,.,TRBV19
TGTGCCAGCAGGACTAGCGGGGGGGCCACTGAGCAGTTCTTC,CASRTSGGATEQFF,TRBJ2-1,TRBD2,.,TRBV2
TGTGCCAGCAGCCAGTGGGACAGCGGGAGAAGGAATCAGCCCCAGCATTTT,CASSQWDSGRRNQPQHF,TRBJ1-5,TRBD1,once,TRBV3-1/TRBV3-2
TGTGCCAGCTCACCACCGATGCAGGCCACAGATACGCAGTATTTT,CASSPPMQATDTQYF,TRBJ2-3,.,.,TRBV18
TGCAGCGTTGAAGATGGGGGACAGCCGCTCTATGGCTACACCTTC,CSVEDGGQPLYGYTF,TRBJ1-2,TRBD1,.,TRBV29-1
TGTGCCAGCAGTTACCCCGGGGGGATCAGATCCGAGCAGTACTTC,CASSYPGGIRSEQYF,TRBJ2-7,TRBD2,.,TRBV9
TGTGCCAGCAGTTACCTCGTCCCTAGCACAGATACGCAGTATTTT,CASSYLVPSTDTQYF,TRBJ2-3,.,.,TRBV6-2/TRBV6-3
TGCGCCAGCAGCCAAGCCGACAGGGGAGACGGGGAGCTGTTTTTT,CASSQADRGDGELFF,TRBJ2-2,TRBD1,.,TRBV4-3
TGTGCCAGTAGTACCCGAGGGACTAGGCTGTCCTACGAGCAGTACTTC,CASSTRGTRLSYEQYF,TRBJ2-7,TRBD2,.,TRBV19
TGTGCCAGCAGCCCAGGGGTGAACATCTACAATGAGCAGTTCTTC,CASSPGVNIYNEQFF,TRBJ2-1,.,.,TRBV11-2
TGTGCCAGCAGCTTGGGACAGGCTGAACCGACTGAAGCTTTCTTT,CASSLGQAEPTEAFF,TRBJ1-1,TRBD1,.,TRBV2
TGTGCCAGCAGCGCAATGGCTCCCTACAATGAGCAGTTCTTC,CASSAMAPYNEQFF,TRBJ2-1,.,once,TRBV3-1/TRBV3-2
TGTGCCAGCAGCGGGGACAGGGTAAATTCACCCCTCCACTTT,CASSGDRVNSPLHF,TRBJ1-6,TRBD1,.,TRBV9
TGTGCCAGCATTTACGAACTAGCGGGTTACAATGAGCAGTTCTTC,CASIYELAGYNEQFF,TRBJ2-1,TRBD2,few,TRBV6-2/TRBV6-3
TGTGCCAGCAGCGTAGGGGACAGAACCTATGGCTACACCTTC,CASSVGDRTYGYTF,TRBJ1-2,TRBD1,.,TRBV9
TGCAGCGTTGAAAGGGAGAACTATGGCTACACCTTC,CSVERENYGYTF,TRBJ1-2,.,.,TRBV29-1
TGTGCCAGCAGTGAATTTAGCGGGAGCAATGAGCAGTTCTTC,CASSEFSGSNEQFF,TRBJ2-1,TRBD2,.,TRBV25-1
TGTGCCAGCAGCTTGTGGGGGACTGACGAGCAGTACTTC,CASSLWGTDEQYF,TRBJ2-7,.,once,TRBV5-6
TGTGCCTGGAGTGTAACGGCAGGGGGCTGGTACGAGCAGTACTTC,CAWSVTAGGWYEQYF,TRBJ2-7,TRBD1,.,TRBV30
TGTGCCAGCAGCTCGACAGTCCGGGAGACCCAGTACTTC,CASSSTVRETQYF,TRBJ2-5,.,.,TRBV21-1
TGTGCCACCGTCGTCGGGAGAGATGGCTACACCTTC,CATVVGRDGYTF,TRBJ1-2,.,.,TRBV28
TGTGCCAGCAGTTACAGGGGGTTTTACAATGAGCAGTTCTTC,CASSYRGFYNEQFF,TRBJ2-1,TRBD1,.,TRBV2
TGTGCCAGCAGCCAAGGAGCTAGCACAGATACGCAGTATTTT,CASSQGASTDTQYF,TRBJ2-3,.,.,TRBV3-1/TRBV3-2
TGTGCCACCAGTGCAACAGGTGGAGCCTATGGCTACACCTTC,CATSATGGAYGYTF,TRBJ1-2,.,.,TRBV24-1
TGTGCTAGTGGTCTTTTCCCGGGGGACCTCCTCTCTGGAAACACCATATATTTT,CASGLFPGDLLSGNTIYF,TRBJ1-3,.,.,TRBV12-5
TGTGCCAGCAGCCGGGGACTAGCGGACCTCTACGAGCAGTACTTC,CASSRGLADLYEQYF,TRBJ2-7,TRBD2,.,TRBV3-1/TRBV3-2
TGTGCCAGCAGCCCCAGGGGGCGGGGGCCGGACACTGAAGCTTTCTTT,CASSPRGRGPDTEAFF,TRBJ1-1,TRBD1,.,TRBV28
TGTGCCAGCAGCGATTTCGACCCCGGAGGCTATGGCTACACCTTC,CASSDFDPGGYGYTF,TRBJ1-2,.,.,TRBV5-4